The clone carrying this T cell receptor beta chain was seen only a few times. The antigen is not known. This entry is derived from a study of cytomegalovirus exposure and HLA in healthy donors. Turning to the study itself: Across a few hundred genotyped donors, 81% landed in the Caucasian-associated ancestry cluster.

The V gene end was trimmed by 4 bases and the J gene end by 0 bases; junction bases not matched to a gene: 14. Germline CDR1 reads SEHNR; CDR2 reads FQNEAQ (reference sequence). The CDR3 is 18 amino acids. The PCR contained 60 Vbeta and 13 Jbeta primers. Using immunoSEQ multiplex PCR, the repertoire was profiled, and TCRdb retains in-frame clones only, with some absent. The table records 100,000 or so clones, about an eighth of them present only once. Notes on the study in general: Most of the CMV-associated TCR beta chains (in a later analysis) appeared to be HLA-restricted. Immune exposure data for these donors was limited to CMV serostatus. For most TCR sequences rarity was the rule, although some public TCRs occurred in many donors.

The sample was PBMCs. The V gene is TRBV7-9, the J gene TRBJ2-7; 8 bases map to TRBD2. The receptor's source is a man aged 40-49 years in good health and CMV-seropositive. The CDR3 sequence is CASSSGGGAGLSSYEQYF. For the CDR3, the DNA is TGTGCCAGCAGCTCGGGGGGGGGAGCGGGCCTAAGCTCCTACGAGCAGTACTTC.